This T cell receptor (beta chain) originates from a study of blood T cell repertoires in COVID-19. Some clones are missing from TCRdb's copy, which holds only in-frame ones; the method was immunoSEQ multiplex PCR. Here the sample spans some 83,000 clones, approximately 79% being singletons. Trimming left V 0 bases short and J 4 bases short, with 10 bases between. The CDR3 sequence is 15 residues long. Germline CDR1 MNHEY, CDR2 SVGEGT. This clone appeared a few times. The J gene is TRBJ1-5, the V gene TRBV6-2 or TRBV6-3; D is undetermined. Sample: peripheral blood. This receptor was identified in a woman older than 75 with acute or convalescent COVID-19. The CDR3 loop is CASSYSGRNNQPQHF. In DNA form, the CDR3 reads TGTGCCAGCAGTTACTCTGGCAGGAATAATCAGCCCCAGCATTTT.